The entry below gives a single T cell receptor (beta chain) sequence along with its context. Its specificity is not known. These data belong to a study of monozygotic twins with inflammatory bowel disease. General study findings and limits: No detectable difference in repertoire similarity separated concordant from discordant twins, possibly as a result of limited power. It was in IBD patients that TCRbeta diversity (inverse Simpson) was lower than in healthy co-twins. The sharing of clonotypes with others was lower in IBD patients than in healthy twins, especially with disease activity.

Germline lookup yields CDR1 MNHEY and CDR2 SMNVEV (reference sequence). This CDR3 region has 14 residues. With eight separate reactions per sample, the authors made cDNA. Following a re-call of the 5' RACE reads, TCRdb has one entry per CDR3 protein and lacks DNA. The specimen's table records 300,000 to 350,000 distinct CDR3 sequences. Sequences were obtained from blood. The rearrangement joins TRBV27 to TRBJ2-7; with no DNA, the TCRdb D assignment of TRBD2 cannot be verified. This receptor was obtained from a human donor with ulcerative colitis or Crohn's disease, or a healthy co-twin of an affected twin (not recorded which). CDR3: CASRRGGPSYEQYF.